Listed below are T cell receptor beta chains from one sample, sequenced in a study of blood T cell repertoires in COVID-19. Libraries were prepared by immunoSEQ multiplex PCR; TCRdb keeps only in-frame clonotypes and omits some of them. In the table there are roughly 430,000 clones, approximately 88% of which are singletons. Sequenced material: PBMCs or T cells enriched from blood (not recorded which). The source of these receptors is a woman aged 40 to 50 with acute COVID-19. CDR3s include the opening cysteine and the closing phenylalanine or tryptophan. Fields, in order: CDR3 length, clone size, D gene, V gene, J gene, CDR3 protein, CDR3 DNA. D genes are given only for firm matches. Size is stated for part of the rows, as once, few or many counts, or as a class when the clone is expanded.

15,once,TRBD1,TRBV6-5,TRBJ1-2,CASSYVQGARSGYTF,TGTGCCAGCAGTTACGTACAGGGGGCGCGAAGTGGCTACACCTTC
15,-,-,TRBV7-9,TRBJ1-3,CASSYREMGGNTIYF,TGTGCCAGCAGCTACAGGGAGATGGGCGGAAACACCATATATTTT
15,-,-,TRBV3-1/TRBV3-2,TRBJ1-3,CASSQVSRVGNTIYF,TGTGCCAGCAGCCAAGTTTCCAGGGTCGGAAACACCATATATTTT
16,-,TRBD1,TRBV11-2,TRBJ1-3,CASTLTGQYPGNTIYF,TGTGCCAGCACCCTGACAGGGCAATATCCTGGAAACACCATATATTTT
14,-,-,TRBV4-1,TRBJ2-3,CASSQDVPGGTQYF,TGCGCCAGCAGCCAAGATGTTCCAGGAGGAACGCAGTATTTT
15,-,-,TRBV11-2,TRBJ1-1,CASSLAPGGDTEAFF,TGTGCCAGCAGCTTGGCCCCGGGGGGGGACACTGAAGCTTTCTTT
16,few,TRBD2,TRBV5-1,TRBJ2-3,CASSLPGTSGPDTQYF,TGCGCCAGCAGCTTGCCCGGGACTAGCGGCCCAGATACGCAGTATTTT
12,-,-,TRBV6-5,TRBJ1-2,CASRITGNGYTF,TGTGCCAGCAGAATTACAGGGAATGGCTACACCTTC
14,-,TRBD1,TRBV19,TRBJ2-7,CASSIGQGAREQYF,TGTGCCAGTAGTATCGGACAGGGGGCCCGGGAGCAGTACTTC
13,-,-,TRBV10-2,TRBJ2-5,CASMERSKETQYF,TGCGCCAGCATGGAGCGGTCCAAAGAGACCCAGTACTTC
16,few,-,TRBV4-2,TRBJ1-2,CASSQDQGEIGYGYTF,TGTGCCAGCAGCCAAGATCAGGGTGAAATTGGCTATGGCTACACCTTC
13,-,TRBD2,TRBV27,TRBJ2-7,CASNLRSGTEQYF,TGTGCCAGCAACCTGAGAAGCGGGACCGAGCAGTACTTC
13,-,TRBD1,TRBV19,TRBJ1-4,CASRNTGAEKLFF,TGTGCCAGTAGAAACACAGGGGCCGAAAAACTGTTTTTT
12,-,-,TRBV2,TRBJ2-1,CASSVSSRGQFF,TGTGCCAGCAGTGTATCCTCACGGGGACAGTTCTTC
15,-,-,TRBV7-2,TRBJ1-2,CASSLNPPGSHGYTF,TGTGCCAGCAGCCTCAACCCCCCGGGTTCGCATGGCTACACCTTC
14,-,-,TRBV29-1,TRBJ1-5,CSVAPGGGSQPQHF,TGCAGCGTTGCCCCGGGGGGCGGTAGTCAGCCCCAGCATTTT
17,few,TRBD2,TRBV11-2,TRBJ2-1,CASSPTGTSGTYNEQFF,TGTGCCAGCAGCCCCACCGGGACTAGCGGAACCTACAATGAGCAGTTCTTC
15,-,-,TRBV4-1,TRBJ2-7,CASSQDPGTLREQYF,TGCGCCAGCAGCCAAGATCCCGGGACTCTACGGGAGCAGTACTTC
13,-,-,TRBV27,TRBJ2-7,CASSWRPGYEQYF,TGTGCCAGCAGTTGGCGTCCGGGGTACGAGCAGTACTTC
17,once,TRBD2,TRBV7-9,TRBJ2-1,CASSSGNSGGTYNEQFF,TGTGCCAGCAGCTCGGGGAATAGCGGGGGCACCTACAATGAGCAGTTCTTC
15,-,-,TRBV2,TRBJ1-6,CASTPVSSYNSPLHF,TGTGCCAGCACCCCCGTTAGCTCCTATAATTCACCCCTCCACTTT
13,-,-,TRBV9,TRBJ1-1,CASSDTANTEAFF,TGTGCCAGCAGCGATACAGCGAACACTGAAGCTTTCTTT
13,-,TRBD2,TRBV3-1/TRBV3-2,TRBJ2-7,CASERDGSYEQYF,TGTGCCAGCGAGCGGGACGGCTCTTACGAGCAGTACTTC
14,once,TRBD2,TRBV4-1,TRBJ2-3,CASSQVTSADTQYF,TGCGCCAGCAGCCAAGTGACTAGCGCAGATACGCAGTATTTT
14,-,-,TRBV5-1,TRBJ2-7,CASSLASGWWEQYF,TGCGCCAGCAGCTTGGCCTCAGGGTGGTGGGAGCAGTACTTC
13,-,-,TRBV2,TRBJ2-5,CASSRDYQETQYF,TGTGCCAGCAGTCGGGACTACCAAGAGACCCAGTACTTC
13,-,TRBD1,TRBV9,TRBJ2-2,CASSRQGIGELFF,TGTGCCAGCAGCCGACAGGGGATCGGGGAGCTGTTTTTT
16,-,-,TRBV7-8,TRBJ2-5,CASRAWGRGFQETQYF,TGTGCCAGCAGAGCCTGGGGGCGGGGGTTCCAAGAGACCCAGTACTTC
15,-,TRBD1,TRBV5-1,TRBJ1-5,CASSLQGASNQPQHF,TGCGCCAGCAGCCTCCAGGGGGCGAGCAATCAGCCCCAGCATTTT
18,-,TRBD1,TRBV5-1,TRBJ1-1,CASSPNGQGSRMNTEAFF,TGCGCCAGCAGCCCTAACGGACAGGGATCAAGGATGAACACTGAAGCTTTCTTT
16,-,TRBD2,TRBV7-6,TRBJ2-3,CASSQGAGELKDTQYF,TGTGCCAGCAGTCAGGGAGCGGGGGAGTTGAAGGATACGCAGTATTTT
15,-,TRBD2,TRBV5-1,TRBJ2-7,CASSLGGEGSYEQYF,TGCGCCAGCAGCTTGGGAGGGGAGGGCTCCTACGAGCAGTACTTC
14,-,-,TRBV28,TRBJ1-5,CASSFRGMGQPQHF,TGTGCCAGCAGTTTTAGGGGGATGGGTCAGCCCCAGCATTTT
15,-,-,TRBV9,TRBJ1-1,CASSVAGSGDTEAFF,TGTGCCAGCAGCGTAGCTGGCAGCGGCGACACTGAAGCTTTCTTT
15,-,TRBD1,TRBV10-2,TRBJ2-1,CASSEYGTDYNEQFF,TGCGCCAGCAGTGAGTACGGGACAGACTACAATGAGCAGTTCTTC
13,-,TRBD2,TRBV2,TRBJ2-7,CASSPSGVYEQYF,TGTGCCAGCAGTCCTAGCGGGGTGTACGAGCAGTACTTC
12,once,TRBD1,TRBV12-3/TRBV12-4,TRBJ1-2,CASSSGTGGYTF,TGTGCCAGCAGTTCCGGGACAGGGGGCTACACCTTC
14,-,-,TRBV21-1,TRBJ2-7,CASSKRDSSYEQYF,TGTGCCAGCAGCAAGAGGGACAGTTCCTACGAGCAGTACTTC
15,-,TRBD2,TRBV4-1,TRBJ2-1,CASSNGLAGGQVQFF,TGCGCCAGCAGCAATGGACTAGCGGGGGGGCAAGTTCAGTTCTTC
15,-,TRBD1,TRBV7-2,TRBJ1-4,CASSLGTGGFEKLFF,TGTGCCAGCAGCTTAGGGACAGGGGGCTTTGAAAAACTGTTTTTT
14,-,-,TRBV9,TRBJ1-3,CASSPGDSGNTIYF,TGTGCCAGCAGCCCCGGAGACTCTGGAAACACCATATATTTT
13,-,-,TRBV30,TRBJ1-5,CAWSGDSNQPQHF,TGTGCCTGGAGCGGAGATAGCAATCAGCCCCAGCATTTT
14,-,TRBD1,TRBV5-1,TRBJ1-2,CASSLSGGDYGYTF,TGCGCCAGCAGCTTGTCAGGGGGCGACTATGGCTACACCTTC
13,-,TRBD2,TRBV30,TRBJ2-3,CAWSSGGLDTQYF,TGTGCCTGGAGTTCGGGGGGGCTGGATACGCAGTATTTT
15,-,TRBD1,TRBV30,TRBJ2-3,CAWSVRDRVTDTQYF,TGTGCCTGGAGTGTTCGGGACAGGGTGACAGATACGCAGTATTTT
14,-,-,TRBV11-3,TRBJ2-1,CASSPADSYNEQFF,TGTGCCAGCAGCCCCGCGGACTCCTACAATGAGCAGTTCTTC
16,-,-,TRBV7-6,TRBJ2-3,CASSLVVGGGTDTQYF,TGTGCCAGCAGCTTAGTGGTAGGGGGTGGCACAGATACGCAGTATTTT
14,-,-,TRBV2,TRBJ1-5,CASSDTFSGQPQHF,TGTGCCAGCAGTGACACTTTTTCGGGTCAGCCCCAGCATTTT
15,-,-,TRBV19,TRBJ1-3,CASSMTDNSGNTIYF,TGTGCCAGTAGTATGACCGACAACTCTGGAAACACCATATATTTT
14,-,TRBD1,TRBV18,TRBJ1-2,CASSPQGQGNGYTF,TGTGCCAGCTCACCCCAGGGACAGGGCAATGGCTACACCTTC
16,-,-,TRBV6-5,TRBJ1-2,CASSYVGPQANYGYTF,TGTGCCAGCAGTTATGTTGGGCCCCAGGCGAACTATGGCTACACCTTC
15,-,-,TRBV5-4,TRBJ1-2,CASSLGLGAQEGYTF,TGTGCCAGCAGCTTGGGGTTAGGGGCGCAGGAGGGCTACACCTTC
18,-,TRBD2,TRBV24-1,TRBJ2-3,CATSGATSDRFSTDTQYF,TGTGCCACCAGCGGGGCGACTAGCGATCGTTTTAGCACAGATACGCAGTATTTT